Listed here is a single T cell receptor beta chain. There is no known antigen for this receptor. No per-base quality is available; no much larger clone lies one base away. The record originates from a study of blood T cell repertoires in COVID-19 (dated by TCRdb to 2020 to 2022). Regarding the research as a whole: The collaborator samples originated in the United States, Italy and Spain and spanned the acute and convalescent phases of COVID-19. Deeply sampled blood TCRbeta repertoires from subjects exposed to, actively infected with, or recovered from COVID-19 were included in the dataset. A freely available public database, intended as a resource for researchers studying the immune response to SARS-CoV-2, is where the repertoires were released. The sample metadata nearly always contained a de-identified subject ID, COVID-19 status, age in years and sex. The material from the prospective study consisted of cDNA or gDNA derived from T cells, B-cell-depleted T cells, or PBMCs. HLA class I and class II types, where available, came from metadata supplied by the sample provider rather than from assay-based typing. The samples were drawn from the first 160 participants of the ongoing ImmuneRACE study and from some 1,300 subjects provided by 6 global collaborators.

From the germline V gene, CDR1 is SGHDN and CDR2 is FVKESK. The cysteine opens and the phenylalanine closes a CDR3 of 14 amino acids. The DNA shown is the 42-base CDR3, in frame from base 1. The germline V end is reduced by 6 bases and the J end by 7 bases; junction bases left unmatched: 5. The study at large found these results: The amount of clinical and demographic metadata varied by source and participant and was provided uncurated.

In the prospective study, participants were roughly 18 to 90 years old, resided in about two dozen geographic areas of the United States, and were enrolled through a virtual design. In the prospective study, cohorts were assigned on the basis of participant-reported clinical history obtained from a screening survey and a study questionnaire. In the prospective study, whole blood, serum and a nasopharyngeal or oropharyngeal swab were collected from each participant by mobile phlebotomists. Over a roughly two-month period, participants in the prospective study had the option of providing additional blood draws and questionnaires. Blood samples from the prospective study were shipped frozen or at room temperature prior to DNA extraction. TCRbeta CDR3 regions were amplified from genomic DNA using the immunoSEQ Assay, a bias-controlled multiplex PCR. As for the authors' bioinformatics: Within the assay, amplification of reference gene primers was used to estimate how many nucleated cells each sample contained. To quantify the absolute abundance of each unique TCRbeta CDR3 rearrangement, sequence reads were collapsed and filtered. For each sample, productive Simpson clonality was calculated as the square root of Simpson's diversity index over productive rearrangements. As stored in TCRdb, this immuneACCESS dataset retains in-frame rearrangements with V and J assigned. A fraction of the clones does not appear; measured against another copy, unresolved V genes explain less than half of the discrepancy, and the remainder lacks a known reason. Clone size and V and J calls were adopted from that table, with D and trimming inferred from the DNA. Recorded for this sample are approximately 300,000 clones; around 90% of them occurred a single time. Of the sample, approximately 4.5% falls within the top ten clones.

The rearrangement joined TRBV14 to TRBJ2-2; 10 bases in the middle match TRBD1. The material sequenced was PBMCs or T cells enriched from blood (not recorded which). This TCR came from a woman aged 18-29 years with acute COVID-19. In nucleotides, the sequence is TGTGCCAGCAGGCGACAGGGGGCAGGCGGGGAGCTGTTTTTT. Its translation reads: CASRRQGAGGELFF.